The 28 T cell receptor beta chains below were found in one sample sequenced in a study of blood T cell repertoires in COVID-19. Data came from immunoSEQ multiplex PCR; TCRdb stores just in-frame clones and leaves some out. The repertoire holds about 390,000 clones, with about 86% as singletons. The sequenced material came from PBMCs or T cells enriched from blood (not recorded which). Receptors originate from a woman aged 45 to 65 who had recovered from COVID-19.

This clone was found a few times. The chain couples TRBV14 to TRBJ2-2; D is perhaps TRBD2 (6 bases). Germline V gives CDR1 SGHDN, CDR2 FVKESK. Trimming shortened V by 4 bases and J by 0 bases, and 9 bases separated the two germline ends. The CDR3 extends over 15 amino acids. The CDR3 DNA sequence: TGTGCCAGCAGCCCGGGACTCACGAACACCGGGGAGCTGTTTTTT. Its protein is CASSPGLTNTGELFF. Together with reference TRBV14 and TRBJ2-2, the CDR3 gives the full variable domain: EAGVTQFPSHSVIEKGQTVTLRCDPISGHDNLYWYRRVMGKEIKFLLHFVKESKQDESGMPNNRFLAERTGGTYSTLKVQPAELEDSGVYFCASSPGLTNTGELFFGEGSRLTVL.

V and J are TRBV10-3 and TRBJ1-2; 9 bases align to TRBD1. This CDR3 spans 13 amino acids. Per the germline V gene, CDR1 is ENHRY and CDR2 is SYGVKD. V lost 9 bases, J lost 7 bases, and 9 bases stayed unmatched. The CDR3 here is CAISQDRGGGYTF. CDR3 DNA: TGTGCCATTAGCCAGGACAGGGGAGGTGGCTACACCTTC.

The chain has TRBV7-2 and TRBJ1-5; D unclear. CDR1 is SGHTA and CDR2 is FQGNSA in the germline V gene. The CDR3 runs to 15 residues. With 1 base removed from V and 6 bases from J, the gap between germline ends came to 13 bases. As DNA, the CDR3 is TGTGCCAGCAGCTTAGAACGGCGGATTATTCAGCCCCAGCATTTT. The encoded protein is CASSLERRIIQPQHF.

Concerning this clone: Sequence at one end of the junction differs from germline and may be a read error. The genes are TRBV3-1 (or the pseudogene TRBV3-2) and TRBJ2-7; D might be TRBD2 (6 bases). This CDR3 comprises 11 residues. Germline assignment: CDR1 LGHDT and CDR2 YNNKEL (reference sequence). The CDR3 is CASSHGGAHFF. As DNA, the CDR3 is TGTGCCAGCAGCCATGGCGGGGCACACTTCTTC.

This chain links TRBV27 with TRBJ2-5, with 8 bases fitting TRBD2. Losses at the gene ends were 1 base for V and 4 bases for J; bases not matched to a gene: 8. Germline V CDR1 and CDR2: MNHEY, SMNVEV (reference sequence). This CDR3 has 16 amino acids. CDR3 in amino acids: CASSLFPGGGGETQYF. CDR3 DNA sequence: TGTGCCAGCAGTTTATTCCCCGGGGGGGGAGGAGAGACCCAGTACTTC.

The rearrangement links TRBV6-5 to TRBJ1-1, with 7 bases that match TRBD1. After removal of 6 bases from V and 2 bases from J, the junction contained 6 bases not matched to a gene. Germline V CDR1 and CDR2: MNHEY, SVGAGI. The CDR3 totals 14 residues. The CDR3 here is CASRRDRINTEAFF. The DNA of the CDR3 is TGTGCCAGCAGGCGGGACAGAATAAACACTGAAGCTTTCTTT.

The rearrangement uses TRBV27 and TRBJ1-5; a weak D match, TRBD1 (6 bases). Trimming shortened V by 5 bases and J by 5 bases, and 10 bases separated the two germline ends. The CDR3 loop spans 13 amino acids. Germline loops: CDR1 MNHEY, CDR2 SMNVEV (reference sequence). The CDR3 loop reads CASSEQGYQPQHF. Written as DNA, the CDR3 is TGTGCCAGCAGTGAGCAGGGGTATCAGCCCCAGCATTTT.

The genes are TRBV3-1 (or the pseudogene TRBV3-2) and TRBJ2-2; a possible D gene is TRBD1 (6 bases). From germline, CDR1 is LGHDT and CDR2 YNNKEL (reference sequence). Trimming took off 1 base at V and 5 bases at J, with 14 bases between the two ends. The CDR3 covers 16 residues. Here the CDR3 DNA reads TGTGCCAGCAGCCAAGTGGGGGCGTTGCGGACCGGGGAGCTGTTTTTT. Its protein product is CASSQVGALRTGELFF.

The chain has TRBV3-1 (or the pseudogene TRBV3-2) and TRBJ1-3, with D perhaps matching TRBD1 (5 bases). CDR1 is LGHDT and CDR2 is YNNKEL in the germline V gene (reference sequence). V was clipped by 3 bases and J by 4 bases, with 19 bases between them. This CDR3 is 17 amino acids long. The CDR3 protein is CASSHQVGATSGNTIYF. The CDR3 DNA is TGTGCCAGCAGCCATCAAGTTGGGGCGACGTCCGGAAACACCATATATTTT.

The CDR3 here is CASSPSGPSGETQYF. The CDR3, as DNA: TGTGCCAGCAGTCCTAGCGGCCCCTCAGGGGAGACCCAGTACTTC. V usage is TRBV7-9 and J usage is TRBJ2-5; 7 bases fit TRBD2. Germline lookup yields CDR1 SEHNR and CDR2 FQNEAQ (reference sequence). Unmatched junction bases numbered 12, after V lost 6 bases and J lost 5 bases. The CDR3 has 15 residues.

The chain has TRBV12-3 or TRBV12-4 and TRBJ2-1; TRBD1 is a possible D gene (6 bases). V dropped 10 bases and J dropped 3 bases, with 13 bases sitting between them. This CDR3 comprises 13 residues. This CDR3 reads CATQTGIYNEQFF. In nucleotides, the CDR3 is TGTGCCACCCAGACAGGAATCTACAATGAGCAGTTCTTC.

V and J are TRBV28 and TRBJ2-3; a weak D match, TRBD1 (8 bases). V gave up 8 bases and J gave up 6 bases, with 18 bases separating them. Germline CDR1 and CDR2: MDHEN and SYDVKM. CDR3 length: 14 amino acids. This chain's CDR3 is CASPPTGEGDTQYF. The CDR3 DNA sequence: TGTGCCAGCCCCCCGACAGGGGAGGGCGATACGCAGTATTTT.

The chain joins TRBV6-5 to TRBJ2-1; TRBD2 aligns across 9 bases. The CDR3 is 15 residues long. Germline V gives CDR1 MNHEY, CDR2 SVGAGI. The junction had 5 bases not matched to a gene; V was cut back by 8 bases and J by 0 bases. As DNA, the CDR3 is TGTGCCAGCTCTAGCGGGGTCCCCTCCTACAATGAGCAGTTCTTC. This gives the protein CASSSGVPSYNEQFF.

The chain employs TRBV5-1 and TRBJ2-7; 9 nucleotides line up with TRBD1. This CDR3 has 14 residues. From germline, CDR1 is SGHRS and CDR2 YFSETQ. The ends lost 4 bases at V and 3 bases at J; junction bases unmatched: 5. CDR3 amino acids: CASSTLTGGYEQYF. In DNA form, the CDR3 reads TGCGCCAGCAGCACCTTGACAGGGGGCTACGAGCAGTACTTC. Combining the CDR3 with reference TRBV5-1 and TRBJ2-7 gives the whole variable domain KAGVTQTPRYLIKTRGQQVTLSCSPISGHRSVSWYQQTPGQGLQFLFEYFSETQRNKGNFPGRFSGRQFSNSRSEMNVSTLELGDSALYLCASSTLTGGYEQYFGPGTRLTVT.

The DNA of the CDR3 is TGTGCCAGCAGCCAAACCGGGACAGGGAAAGGCTACACCTTC. Translation gives CASSQTGTGKGYTF. V is TRBV11-2 and J is TRBJ1-2; 9 nucleotides line up with TRBD1. V lost 5 bases to trimming and J lost 8 bases; unmatched junction nucleotides: 9. Germline lookup yields CDR1 SGHAT and CDR2 FQNNGV. CDR3 size: 14 residues. Supplemented by reference TRBV11-2 and TRBJ1-2, the full variable domain reads EAGVAQSPRYKIIEKRQSVAFWCNPISGHATLYWYQQILGQGPKLLIQFQNNGVVDDSQLPKDRFSAERLKGVDSTLKIQPAKLEDSAVYLCASSQTGTGKGYTFGSGTRLTVV.

This clone showed up just once. The chain employs TRBV5-1 and TRBJ2-5; 8 positions match TRBD1. The CDR3 spans 15 residues. CDR1 and CDR2 from the germline V gene are SGHRS and YFSETQ. Trimming at V came to 1 base and at J to 4 bases, leaving 6 bases not matched to a gene. Here the CDR3 reads CASSLLRQGRETQYF. CDR3 nucleotide sequence: TGCGCCAGCAGCTTGCTGCGACAGGGGCGAGAGACCCAGTACTTC.

Written as DNA, the CDR3 is TGTGCTAGTGGTACGTGGACAGGGGGCACTGAAGCTTTCTTT. It specifies CASGTWTGGTEAFF. This sequence joins TRBV12-5 and TRBJ1-1; 10 nucleotides line up with TRBD1. CDR3 length equals 14 residues. V was pared by 5 bases and J by 4 bases, with 4 bases of the junction left unmatched. In germline, CDR1 is LGHNT, CDR2 FRNRAP.

On this clone itself: This sample includes further DNA sequences coding for the same CDR3. The chain recombines TRBV7-2 with TRBJ2-1, with 7 bases lining up with TRBD2. The V gene's germline CDR1 is SGHTA and CDR2 FQGNSA. Trimming at V came to 3 bases and at J to 6 bases, leaving 5 bases not matched to a gene. The CDR3 has 14 residues. The CDR3 DNA reads TGTGCCAGCAGCTTGCCCAGCGGGATCAATGAGCAGTTCTTC. This codes for CASSLPSGINEQFF.

The V and J genes are TRBV28 and TRBJ1-5; 9 bases map to TRBD1. V gave up 5 bases and J gave up 0 bases; unmatched junction bases: 11. Germline V gene sequence: CDR1 MDHEN, CDR2 SYDVKM. The length of the CDR3 is 18 residues. The DNA of the CDR3 is TGTGCCAGCAGTCTCGGACAGGGGATTACTTATAGCAATCAGCCCCAGCATTTT. Its translation is CASSLGQGITYSNQPQHF.

This clone has just a few counts. The chain joins TRBV5-6 to TRBJ1-6, with a tentative D call TRBD1 (6 bases). There are 16 residues in the CDR3. The V end lost 2 bases, the J end lost 4 bases, and 13 bases lay between the germline ends. From germline, CDR1 is SGHDT and CDR2 YYEEEE. The CDR3 DNA follows: TGTGCCAGCAGCTTTCACGCCGGACAGTATAATTCACCCCTCCACTTT. Its translation: CASSFHAGQYNSPLHF.

This chain connects TRBV19 to TRBJ2-7; possible D gene TRBD1, 6 bases. The V end lost 5 bases, the J end lost 3 bases, and 14 bases lay between the germline ends. The germline CDR1 and CDR2 sequences are LNHDA and SQIVND (reference sequence). This CDR3 comprises 14 residues. The CDR3, as DNA: TGTGCCAGTAGTGGTTATGGACAGAGCTACGAGCAGTACTTC. Residues: CASSGYGQSYEQYF.

The chain uses TRBV6-5 and TRBJ2-7; D might be TRBD1 (6 bases). Germline V CDR1 and CDR2: MNHEY, SVGAGI. The length of the CDR3 is 13 residues. Trimming removed 7 bases from V and 6 bases from J, with 16 bases in between. The DNA of the CDR3 is TGTGCCAGCACCACCCCAGGGGTGGGCGAGCAGTACTTC. Protein sequence: CASTTPGVGEQYF.

V and J are TRBV28 and TRBJ1-6; 8 bases agree with TRBD1. This CDR3 region has 16 residues. Losses at the gene ends were 5 bases for V and 7 bases for J; bases not matched to a gene: 10. The germline CDR1 and CDR2 sequences are MDHEN and SYDVKM. The CDR3 sequence is CASSTIGTGINSPLHF. In nucleotides, the CDR3 is TGTGCCAGCAGTACCATTGGGACAGGAATCAATTCACCCCTCCACTTT.

The gene calls are TRBV4-3 and TRBJ2-3; possibly TRBD1 for D (6 bases). From germline, CDR1 is LGHNA and CDR2 YSLEER. Trimming pared 3 bases from V and 0 bases from J, leaving 10 bases between. This CDR3 is 15 amino acids long. The CDR3 coding sequence is TGCGCCAGCAGCCACGGAGACAGGAGCACAGATACGCAGTATTTT. Its protein is CASSHGDRSTDTQYF.

This clone occurred once. The chain employs TRBV28 and TRBJ1-4, with D tentatively TRBD1 (5 bases). The CDR3 consists of 13 residues. The V and J ends lost 3 bases and 7 bases respectively, with 9 bases between them. Per the germline V gene, CDR1 is MDHEN and CDR2 is SYDVKM. The CDR3 spells CASSFSQGEKLFF. The CDR3 DNA reads as TGTGCCAGCAGTTTTTCTCAGGGTGAAAAACTGTTTTTT.

The chain joins TRBV13 to TRBJ1-1, with TRBD1 as a possible D gene (6 bases). CDR1 and CDR2 (germline): PRHDT, FYEKMQ (reference sequence). This CDR3 has 15 residues. Trimming took off 6 bases at V and 2 bases at J, with 16 bases between the two ends. Here the CDR3 reads CASRHPRDTNTEAFF. The CDR3 nucleotides read TGTGCCAGCAGGCACCCCCGGGACACCAACACTGAAGCTTTCTTT. The variable domain in full, with the rest retrieved from reference TRBV13 and TRBJ1-1, is AAGVIQSPRHLIKEKRETATLKCYPIPRHDTVYWYQQGPGQDPQFLISFYEKMQSDKGSIPDRFSAQQFSDYHSELNMSSLELGDSALYFCASRHPRDTNTEAFFGQGTRLTVV.

The rearrangement uses TRBV11-2 and TRBJ2-5, with 7 nucleotides matching TRBD1. Looked up from germline, CDR1 is SGHAT and CDR2 is FQNNGV. V dropped 4 bases and J dropped 5; count of bases not matched to a gene: 10. This CDR3 comprises 15 residues. The CDR3 region is CASSSTQGPRETQYF. Written as DNA, the CDR3 is TGTGCCAGCAGCTCTACACAGGGGCCCCGGGAGACCCAGTACTTC.

The V call is TRBV11-2, the J call TRBJ1-2; TRBD1 is a possible D gene (6 bases). Germline CDR1 is SGHAT and CDR2 is FQNNGV. With 1 base removed from V and 0 bases from J, the gap between germline ends came to 9 bases. CDR3 size: 15 residues. The DNA for the CDR3 is TGTGCCAGCAGCTTAGTAGGACAGACTAACTATGGCTACACCTTC. Translated: CASSLVGQTNYGYTF.